This TCR beta chain was identified during a study of CD8+CD57+ T cells in acquired aplastic anemia. The wider study: Quantities of DNA derived from sorted CD4+ and CD8+ cells averaged approximately 3.3 ug. Study-wide findings and caveats: Controls did not differ significantly from patients in CD8+ Simpson's diversity.

The CDR3 runs 14 residues. Germline V lookup: CDR1 KGHDR, CDR2 SFDVKD. The trim removed 4 bases at V and 2 bases at J, leaving 0 bases unmatched. Flow cytometry had shown expanded CD8+CD57+ cells in the patients chosen for sequencing. Every patient presented with severe acquired aplastic anemia. Comments on this clonotype: Its antigen is not known.

Genomic DNA was employed as the template in profiling TCR beta VDJ and CDR3. Each CDR3 protein gets one entry after TCRdb re-called the reads with MiXCR. This sample has 150,000 to 200,000 distinct CDR3 sequences, with around half found just once. The sequenced sample consisted of sorted CD4+, CD8+, or CD8+CD57+ T cells (not recorded which) from PBMCs. This TCR came from a human donor with aplastic anemia. The chain carries TRBV24-1 and TRBJ1-2; TRBD1 matches 10 bases. Here the CDR3 DNA reads TGTGCCACCAGTGAGGGACAGGGGAACTATGGCTACACCTTC. Translating gives CATSEGQGNYGYTF.